This T cell receptor (beta chain) was sequenced during a study of T cells in women clearing cervical HPV infection. Regarding the study as a whole: Associations may precede or follow infection; HPV-specific or memory T cells were not isolated.

With 0 bases removed from V and 0 bases from J, the gap between germline ends came to 6 bases. The CDR3 covers 14 residues. CDR1 and CDR2 from the germline V gene are SGHRS and YFSETQ. As concerns this clone: No antigen is known for it. The read halts 3 residues ahead of the CDR3 end, with the missing end drawn from the germline J gene.

All donors had a single incident cervical HPV16 infection, not prevalent. Here immunoSEQ multiplex PCR was the method, and the copy in TCRdb shows in-frame clones only, minus some. The sample's table shows 36,000 or so clones. This clonotype was obtained from a woman between 18 and 75 years old with a cervical HPV16 infection that either progressed to CIN3+ or cleared (not recorded which). The chain links TRBV5-1 to TRBJ1-1; D is perhaps TRBD1 (6 bases). What was sequenced was blood buffy coat. The CDR3 loop is CASSLGQVNTEAFF. The covered CDR3 bases are TGCGCCAGCAGCTTGGGACAGGTGAACACTGAA.